This T cell receptor beta chain was sequenced for a study of shared clonotypes between healthy human individuals. In the study overall: The plates for each donor numbered three CD4 naive, three CD4 memory, two CD8 naive and one CD8 memory.

Method: immunoSEQ multiplex PCR; TCRdb's copy keeps in-frame clones and lacks some. The table includes about 120,000 clones, 68% detected once. The CDR3 loop spans 13 amino acids. CDR1 MDHEN and CDR2 SYDVKM come from the germline V gene. V lost 9 bases to trimming and J lost 0 bases; unmatched junction nucleotides: 3. Of note for this clone: The antigen is undetermined.

Regarding the study as a whole: Among the subsets, naive ones generally showed larger estimated richness than memory ones. Sequencing depth was a factor that was expected to affect clonotype sharing among donors.

The source is a woman in her twenties or thirties in good health. Input material: memory CD8+ T cells sorted from blood. Subset denoted: CD45RO+ cells pooled with CCR7-negative TemRA cells. This rearrangement joins TRBV28 to TRBJ1-2, with TRBD1 matching 8 bases. The CDR3 DNA follows: TGTGCCAGTTGGACAGGGACTAACTATGGCTACACCTTC. This sequence encodes CASWTGTNYGYTF.